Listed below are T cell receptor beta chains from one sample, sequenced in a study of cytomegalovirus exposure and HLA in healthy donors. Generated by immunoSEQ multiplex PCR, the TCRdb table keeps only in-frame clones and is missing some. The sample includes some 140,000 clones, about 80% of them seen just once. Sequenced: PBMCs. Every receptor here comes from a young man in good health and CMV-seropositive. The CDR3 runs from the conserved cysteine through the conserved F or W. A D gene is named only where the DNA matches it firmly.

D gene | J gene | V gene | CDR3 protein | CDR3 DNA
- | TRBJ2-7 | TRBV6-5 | CASSYSATDSFYEQYF | TGTGCCAGCAGTTACTCTGCGACAGATTCTTTCTACGAGCAGTACTTC
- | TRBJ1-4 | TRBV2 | CASTISPHQTNEKLFF | TGTGCCAGTACAATTTCTCCACACCAAACTAATGAAAAACTGTTTTTT
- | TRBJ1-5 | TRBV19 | CASRPRGSGNQPQHF | TGTGCCAGCCGGCCCAGGGGTTCGGGCAATCAGCCCCAGCATTTT
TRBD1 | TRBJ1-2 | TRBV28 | CASSAGTANYGYTF | TGTGCCAGCAGCGCAGGGACAGCTAACTATGGCTACACCTTC
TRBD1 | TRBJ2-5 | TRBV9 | CASSEGTGLETQYF | TGTGCCAGCAGCGAGGGGACAGGGTTGGAGACCCAGTACTTC
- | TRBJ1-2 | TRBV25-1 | CASSQNYGYTF | TGTGCCAGCAGCCAGAACTATGGCTACACCTTC
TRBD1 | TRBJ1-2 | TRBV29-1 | CSVEWQGAVGYTF | TGCAGCGTTGAATGGCAGGGGGCGGTTGGCTACACCTTC
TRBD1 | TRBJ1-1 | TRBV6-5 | CASSRTGGRTEAFF | TGTGCCAGCAGTCGGACAGGGGGTCGGACTGAAGCTTTCTTT
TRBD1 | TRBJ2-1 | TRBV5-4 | CASSLLGQGAHNEQFF | TGTGCCAGCAGCTTATTGGGACAGGGGGCCCACAATGAGCAGTTCTTC
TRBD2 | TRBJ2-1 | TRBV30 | CAWSPLRGGRSVGEQFF | TGTGCCTGGAGTCCGTTAAGGGGCGGGAGATCCGTGGGTGAGCAGTTCTTC
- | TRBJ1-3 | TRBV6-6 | CASKRGSGNTIYF | TGTGCCAGCAAGCGGGGCTCTGGAAACACCATATATTTT